This is a list of T cell receptor beta chains from one sample in a study of blood T cell repertoires in COVID-19. Sequencing was performed with immunoSEQ multiplex PCR; in TCRdb, only in-frame clones are kept and a portion is missing. The sample yields some 230,000 clones, approximately 90% seen once. The sample taken for sequencing was peripheral blood. The source is a woman aged 45-65 years with COVID-19, enrolled during active disease. Both conserved end residues are part of each CDR3. A D gene is named only where the DNA matches it firmly. Clone size is not always given. Where it is, it says once, few, many or a class for expanded clones.

>TRBJ2-3|TRBV6-5|-|-
CASSYPQDTDTQYF
TGTGCCAGCAGTTACCCCCAGGACACAGATACGCAGTATTTT
>TRBJ1-2|TRBV5-1|-|few
CASSSPTEPYGYTF
TGCGCCAGCAGCTCACCGACAGAGCCCTATGGCTACACCTTC
>TRBJ2-1|TRBV5-5|-|once
CASSRERADNYEQFF
TGTGCCAGCAGCCGCGAGAGGGCCGACAACTATGAGCAGTTCTTC
>TRBJ1-2|TRBV30|-|-
CAWSVRGGDGYTF
TGTGCCTGGAGTGTACGGGGGGGCGACGGCTACACCTTC
>TRBJ1-1|TRBV5-1|TRBD1|-
CASRALGTANTEAFF
TGCGCCAGCAGGGCATTAGGGACAGCTAACACTGAAGCTTTCTTT
>TRBJ1-4|TRBV5-1|-|-
CASSLFGPANEKLFF
TGCGCCAGCAGCCTCTTCGGTCCGGCTAATGAAAAACTGTTTTTT
>TRBJ2-4|TRBV7-3|TRBD2|-
CASSASGGAKNIQYF
TGTGCCAGCAGCGCCTCCGGGGGGGCCAAAAACATTCAGTACTTC
>TRBJ2-7|TRBV4-3|-|once
CASSQDRAGHYEQYF
TGCGCCAGCAGCCAAGATCGGGCGGGGCACTACGAGCAGTACTTC
>TRBJ2-7|TRBV5-1|TRBD1|few
CASSRGQGDHEQYF
TGCGCCAGCAGTCGGGGACAGGGGGACCACGAGCAGTACTTC
>TRBJ1-1|TRBV29-1|-|-
CSASNGGEAFF
TGCAGCGCATCTAACGGAGGGGAAGCTTTCTTT
>TRBJ2-1|TRBV24-1|-|-
CATSARSYNEQFF
TGTGCCACCAGTGCTAGGTCCTACAATGAGCAGTTCTTC
>TRBJ1-2|TRBV19|TRBD1|-
CASTPGQGSPNYGYTF
TGTGCCAGTACACCGGGACAGGGAAGCCCAAACTATGGCTACACCTTC
>TRBJ2-3|TRBV6-2/TRBV6-3|TRBD2|-
CASSYVGGAGGAADTQYF
TGTGCCAGCAGTTATGTGGGCGGAGCGGGGGGTGCGGCAGATACGCAGTATTTT
>TRBJ2-2|TRBV7-9|-|-
CASRNAYRGDTGELFF
TGTGCCAGCAGGAACGCCTATAGGGGCGACACCGGGGAGCTGTTTTTT
>TRBJ2-1|TRBV4-3|TRBD2|-
CASSQDLAGGLLNEQFF
TGCGCCAGCAGCCAAGATTTAGCGGGGGGATTGTTGAATGAGCAGTTCTTC
>TRBJ1-4|TRBV6-5|TRBD1|-
CASRTTGTGREKLFF
TGTGCCAGCAGGACCACCGGGACAGGGCGTGAAAAACTGTTTTTT
>TRBJ2-6|TRBV9|TRBD1|-
CASSVGRTGSGANVLTF
TGTGCCAGCAGCGTCGGACGGACAGGGTCTGGGGCCAACGTCCTGACTTTC
>TRBJ2-5|TRBV7-8|-|-
CASSVEAGAQETQYF
TGTGCCAGCAGCGTCGAGGCGGGGGCCCAAGAGACCCAGTACTTC
>TRBJ1-5|TRBV6-5|TRBD1|-
CASSPPGQGNQPQHF
TGTGCCAGCAGTCCCCCGGGACAGGGGAATCAGCCCCAGCATTTT
>TRBJ1-4|TRBV9|-|-
CASSSSGNYNEKLFF
TGTGCCAGCAGCTCCTCCGGGAACTATAATGAAAAACTGTTTTTT
>TRBJ2-3|TRBV7-9|TRBD2|-
CASSSSTSGGSTDTQYF
TGTGCCAGCAGCTCTTCGACTAGCGGGGGAAGTACAGATACGCAGTATTTT
>TRBJ1-1|TRBV19|-|-
CASKAGVGTEAFF
TGTGCCAGTAAGGCAGGGGTGGGCACTGAAGCTTTCTTT
>TRBJ2-3|TRBV9|TRBD1|-
CASSTRQGAADTQYF
TGTGCCAGCAGCACCCGACAGGGGGCTGCAGATACGCAGTATTTT
>TRBJ1-1|TRBV14|TRBD1|-
CASSLAGTGVAFF
TGTGCCAGCAGCCTAGCCGGGACAGGGGTGGCTTTCTTT
>TRBJ2-7|TRBV6-2/TRBV6-3|TRBD1|-
CASSYSTGLGDEQYF
TGTGCCAGCAGTTACTCGACAGGGCTAGGTGACGAGCAGTACTTC
>TRBJ1-6|TRBV7-9|TRBD1|-
CASSAGTGNSPLHF
TGTGCCAGCAGCGCCGGGACAGGGAATTCACCCCTCCACTTT
>TRBJ2-2|TRBV11-3|-|-
CASSQGGISTGELFF
TGTGCCAGCAGCCAGGGCGGTATAAGCACCGGGGAGCTGTTTTTT
>TRBJ1-5|TRBV2|-|-
CASSGTPGGNQPQHF
TGTGCCAGCAGTGGTACTCCGGGTGGCAATCAGCCCCAGCATTTT
>TRBJ1-1|TRBV2|-|-
CASSADEGLGTEAFF
TGTGCCAGCAGTGCCGACGAGGGTTTGGGCACTGAAGCTTTCTTT
>TRBJ2-3|TRBV9|-|-
CASSDTGREQYF
TGTGCCAGCAGCGATACAGGACGAGAGCAGTATTTT
>TRBJ2-6|TRBV6-4|TRBD1|few
CASSRTGTGVSGANVLTF
TGTGCCAGCAGTCGAACCGGGACAGGGGTCTCTGGGGCCAACGTCCTGACTTTC
>TRBJ1-2|TRBV11-2|TRBD1|few
CASSLGQGFGYTF
TGTGCCAGCAGCTTAGGACAGGGGTTTGGCTACACCTTC
>TRBJ1-6|TRBV5-1|-|-
CASSLLPGRDNSPLHF
TGCGCCAGCAGCTTATTGCCAGGGAGGGATAATTCACCCCTCCACTTT
>TRBJ2-1|TRBV12-5|TRBD2|-
CASGLVGQRGGYNEQFF
TGTGCTAGTGGTTTGGTGGGCCAGCGGGGGGGCTACAATGAGCAGTTCTTC
>TRBJ1-4|TRBV5-1|TRBD1|-
CASSSGQGHARGEKLFF
TGCGCCAGCAGTTCTGGACAGGGGCACGCCCGTGGGGAAAAACTGTTTTTT
>TRBJ1-4|TRBV5-4|-|-
CASSSGPGFSTEKLFF
TGTGCCAGCAGCTCTGGACCAGGGTTCTCTACTGAAAAACTGTTTTTT
>TRBJ2-7|TRBV6-2/TRBV6-3|TRBD1|-
CASSLWTGPTYEQYF
TGTGCCAGCAGTTTATGGACAGGCCCTACCTACGAGCAGTACTTC
>TRBJ2-7|TRBV10-1|TRBD1|once
CASSEFGTGDEQYF
TGCGCCAGCAGTGAGTTCGGGACAGGGGACGAGCAGTACTTC
>TRBJ2-6|TRBV7-2|-|-
CASSLGGASGANVLTF
TGTGCCAGCAGCTTGGGGGGGGCCTCTGGGGCCAACGTCCTGACTTTC
>TRBJ2-3|TRBV5-1|TRBD1|-
CASSDPTGARKTDTQYF
TGCGCCAGCAGCGATCCTACAGGGGCGAGGAAAACAGATACGCAGTATTTT
>TRBJ1-6|TRBV6-5|TRBD1|-
CASSRDRLGSPLHF
TGTGCCAGCAGTCGGGACAGATTGGGTTCACCCCTCCACTTT